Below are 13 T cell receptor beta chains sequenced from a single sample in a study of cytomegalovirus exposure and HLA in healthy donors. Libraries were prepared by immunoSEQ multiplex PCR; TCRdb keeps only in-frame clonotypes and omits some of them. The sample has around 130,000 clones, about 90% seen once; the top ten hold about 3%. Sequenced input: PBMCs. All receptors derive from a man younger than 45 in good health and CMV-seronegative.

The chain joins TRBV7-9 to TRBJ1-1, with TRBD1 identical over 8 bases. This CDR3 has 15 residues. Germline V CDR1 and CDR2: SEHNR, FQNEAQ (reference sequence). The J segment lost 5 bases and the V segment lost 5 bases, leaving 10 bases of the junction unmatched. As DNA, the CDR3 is TGTGCCAGCAGCCCCCACAGGGGGTTAGAGACTGAAGCTTTCTTT. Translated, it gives CASSPHRGLETEAFF.

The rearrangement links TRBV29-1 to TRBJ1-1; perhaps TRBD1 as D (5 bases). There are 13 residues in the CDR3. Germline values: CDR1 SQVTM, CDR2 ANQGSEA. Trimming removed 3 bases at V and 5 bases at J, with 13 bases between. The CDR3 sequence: CSVEVRAGTEAFF. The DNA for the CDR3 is TGCAGCGTTGAGGTCAGGGCTGGAACTGAAGCTTTCTTT.

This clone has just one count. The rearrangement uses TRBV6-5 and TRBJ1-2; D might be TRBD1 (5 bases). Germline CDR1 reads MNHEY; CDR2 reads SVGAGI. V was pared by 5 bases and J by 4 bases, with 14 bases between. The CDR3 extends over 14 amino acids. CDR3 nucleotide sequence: TGTGCCAGCAGTGATCTGGGGCACGGCTATGGCTACACCTTC. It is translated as CASSDLGHGYGYTF.

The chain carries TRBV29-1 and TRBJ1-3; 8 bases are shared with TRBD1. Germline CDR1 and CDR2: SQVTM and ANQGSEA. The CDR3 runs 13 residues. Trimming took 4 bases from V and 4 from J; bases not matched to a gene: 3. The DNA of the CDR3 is TGCAGCGTTGCCGACAGGGGCGGAAACACCATATATTTT. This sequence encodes CSVADRGGNTIYF. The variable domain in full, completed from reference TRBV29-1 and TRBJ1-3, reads SAVISQKPSRDICQRGTSLTIQCQVDSQVTMMFWYRQQPGQSLTLIATANQGSEATYESGFVIDKFPISRPNLTFSTLTVSNMSPEDSSIYLCSVADRGGNTIYFGEGSWLTVV.

The CDR3 reads CASSLAGIMTDTQYF. The CDR3 DNA reads TGTGCCAGCAGCTTAGCGGGGATTATGACAGATACGCAGTATTTT. This chain joins TRBV12-1 and TRBJ2-3; TRBD2, the D gene given by the table, was not confirmed from the DNA. TRBV12-1 is termed a pseudogene. The CDR3 runs to 15 residues.

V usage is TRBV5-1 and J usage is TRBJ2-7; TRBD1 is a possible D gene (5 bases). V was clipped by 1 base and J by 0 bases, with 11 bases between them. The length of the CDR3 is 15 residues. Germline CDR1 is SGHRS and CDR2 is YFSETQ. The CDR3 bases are TGCGCCAGCAGCTTGAGTTCAGGACACTCCTACGAGCAGTACTTC. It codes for CASSLSSGHSYEQYF.

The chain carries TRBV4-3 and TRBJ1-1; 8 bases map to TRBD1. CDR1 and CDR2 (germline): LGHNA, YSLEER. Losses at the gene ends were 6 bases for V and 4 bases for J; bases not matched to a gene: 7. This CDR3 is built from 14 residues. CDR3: CASSYGQGGTEAFF. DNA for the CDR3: TGCGCCAGCAGTTACGGACAGGGAGGCACTGAAGCTTTCTTT.

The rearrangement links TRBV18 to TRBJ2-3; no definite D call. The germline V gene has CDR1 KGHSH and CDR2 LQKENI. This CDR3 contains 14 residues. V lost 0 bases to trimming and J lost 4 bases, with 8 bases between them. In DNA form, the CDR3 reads TGTGCCAGCTCACCACCACCGCGTCCAGATACGCAGTATTTT. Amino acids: CASSPPPRPDTQYF.

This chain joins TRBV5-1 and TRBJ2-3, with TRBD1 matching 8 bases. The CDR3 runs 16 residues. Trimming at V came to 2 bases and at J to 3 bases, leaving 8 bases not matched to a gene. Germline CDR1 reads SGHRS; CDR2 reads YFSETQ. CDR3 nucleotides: TGCGCCAGCAGCTTCGGTGAGACAGGGGTGACAGATACGCAGTATTTT. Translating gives CASSFGETGVTDTQYF.

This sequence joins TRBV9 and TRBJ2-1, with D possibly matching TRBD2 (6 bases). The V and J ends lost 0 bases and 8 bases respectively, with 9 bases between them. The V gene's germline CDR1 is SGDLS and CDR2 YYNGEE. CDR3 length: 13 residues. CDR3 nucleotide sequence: TGTGCCAGCAGCGTAGGAGGGAGGCATGAGCAGTTCTTC. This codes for CASSVGGRHEQFF.

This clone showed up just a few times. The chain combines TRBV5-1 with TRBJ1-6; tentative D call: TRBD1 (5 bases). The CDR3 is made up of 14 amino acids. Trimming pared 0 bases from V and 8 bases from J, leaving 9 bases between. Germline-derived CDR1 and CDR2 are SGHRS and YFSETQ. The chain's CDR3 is CASSLEARDSPLHF. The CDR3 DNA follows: TGCGCCAGCAGCTTGGAGGCCAGGGATTCACCCCTCCACTTT.

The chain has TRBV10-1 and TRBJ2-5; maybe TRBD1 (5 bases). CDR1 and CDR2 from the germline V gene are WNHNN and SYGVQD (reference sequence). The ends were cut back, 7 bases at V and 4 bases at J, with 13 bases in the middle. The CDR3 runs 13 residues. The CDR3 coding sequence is TGCGCCAGCACCCCGACAGTAGGAGAGACCCAGTACTTC. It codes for CASTPTVGETQYF.

DNA of the CDR3: TGCGCCAGCAGTGGCGGGGGGGCTGGGGCCAACGTCCTGACTTTC. As protein: CASSGGGAGANVLTF. The chain combines TRBV5-1 with TRBJ2-6, with 9 bases that match TRBD2. The germline gives CDR1 SGHRS, CDR2 YFSETQ. The CDR3 consists of 15 residues. After removal of 5 bases from V and 2 bases from J, the junction contained 2 bases not matched to a gene.